Detailed here is one T cell receptor beta chain. The source of the sample is a study of blood T cell repertoires in COVID-19. Study as a whole: The United States, Italy and Spain were the sources of the acute and convalescent COVID-19 samples.

CDR1 is SGHAT, CDR2 FQNNGV, per germline. The V gene lost 4 bases and the J gene lost 2 bases, with 11 bases spanning the gap. The length of the CDR3 is 14 residues. Authors' methods: The assay estimated nucleated cells by amplifying reference gene primers. This table comes from immunoSEQ multiplex PCR, and its TCRdb copy is limited to in-frame clones, with some not included. V and J calls and clone size follow that table, whereas D and trimming were derived from the DNA. The sample contains about 140,000 clones, about four fifths of which appear only once. The origin of this receptor is a human donor in a cohort sampled during active COVID-19. Sequenced: peripheral blood. This chain links TRBV11-2 with TRBJ1-2; maybe TRBD1 (5 bases). The CDR3 sequence is CASSSRATNYGYTF. In nucleotides, the CDR3 is TGTGCCAGCAGCTCCAGGGCGACGAACTATGGCTACACCTTC. The entire variable domain, with the rest obtained from reference TRBV11-2 and TRBJ1-2, is as follows: EAGVAQSPRYKIIEKRQSVAFWCNPISGHATLYWYQQILGQGPKLLIQFQNNGVVDDSQLPKDRFSAERLKGVDSTLKIQPAKLEDSAVYLCASSSRATNYGYTFGSGTRLTVV.